This note documents a single T cell receptor beta chain sequence. Mismatch with germline at one junction end may stem from a read error. The data were produced by immunoSEQ multiplex PCR, yet TCRdb's version contains in-frame clones alone and is incomplete. The sample has under 450,000 clones, 75% to 95% seen once. The CDR3 has 17 amino acids. Germline V lookup: CDR1 SGHNT, CDR2 YENEEA. These data belong to a study of control samples from healthy donors and cancer patients. This chain joins TRBV11-3 and TRBJ2-3, with 8 bases identical to TRBD2. The sequence derives from a middle-aged man with head and neck cancer. The sequenced sample was PBMCs. CDR3 in amino acids: CASSPTAGGRCIDPQYF. For the CDR3, the DNA is TGTGCCAGCAGCCCTACGGCCGGCGGGAGGTGCATAGATCCGCAGTATTTT.